Listed here are 27 T cell receptor beta chains from one sample, sequenced in a study of vaccination and CD4 T cells after COVID-19 (dated by TCRdb to 2021 to 2024). What this sample's treatment or condition label stands for: approximately 9-day PBMC culture with coronavirus spike peptide pools or control peptides (ViraFEST assay). CD4+ T cells from unexposed donors were collected before the COVID-19 pandemic (2011-2018). The library was produced with PCR. Sequencer: Illumina iSeq 100. DNA from cultured CD4+ T cells underwent TCR sequencing with the Oncomine TCR Beta short-read assay at the Johns Hopkins FTIC core. The raw public data were reprocessed by TCRdb itself: fastp quality trimming at Q25, MiXCR clonotype calling, in-frame beta chains only. Under each unique CDR3 protein, matching rows form one entry showing the most common genes and DNA. This sample comprises 7,000 to 8,500 distinct CDR3 sequences, approximately 34% of them detected only once. About 27% of the sample comes from the top ten.

These TCRs' antigens remain unknown. Sequences were obtained from CD4+ T cells from blood, cultured in vitro. Source of these receptors: a human donor in good health.

Turning to this clonotype: At one end the junction does not follow the germline gene, possibly because of a read error. The chain's CDR3 is CASRMAGNYEQYF. Here the CDR3 DNA reads TGTGCTAGTAGGATGGCAGGGAACTACGAGCAGTACTTC. The V call is TRBV19, the J call TRBJ2-7, with D perhaps TRBD1 (5 bases). The CDR3 is 13 amino acids. CDR1 is LNHDA and CDR2 is SQIVND in the germline V gene (reference sequence).

This clonotype appeared a few times. The chain employs TRBV6-5 and TRBJ2-5, with 10 bases lining up with TRBD2. Trimming took 2 bases from V and 1 from J; bases not matched to a gene: 7. The CDR3 is made up of 17 amino acids. CDR1 and CDR2 from the germline V gene are MNHEY and SVGAGI. Written as DNA, the CDR3 is TGTGCCAGCAGTTACCCCCCTAGCGGGAGAACCCAAGAGACCCAGTACTTC. The encoded protein is CASSYPPSGRTQETQYF.

This clonotype occurred a few times. V is TRBV7-3 and J is TRBJ1-1; D gene uncertain. The length of the CDR3 is 13 residues. The germline V gene has CDR1 SGHTA and CDR2 FQGTGA. V lost 5 bases and J lost 3, with 10 bases in between. The CDR3 spells CASSPQYDTEAFF. The CDR3 DNA follows: TGTGCCAGCAGCCCTCAGTATGACACTGAAGCTTTCTTT.

This clonotype was observed a few times. V is TRBV7-9 and J is TRBJ1-1; D is uncertain. Germline V gene data show CDR1 as SEHNR and CDR2 as FQNEAQ (reference sequence). This CDR3 contains 13 residues. V lost 5 bases and J lost 7, with 14 bases in between. This CDR3 reads CASSPAQEVEAFF. The CDR3 DNA follows: TGTGCCAGCAGCCCTGCTCAAGAAGTTGAAGCTTTCTTT.

The chain is built from TRBV11-1 and TRBJ2-3; no reliable D call. The germline V and J ends were trimmed by 3 bases and 0 bases, with 10 bases remaining between them. The length of the CDR3 is 15 residues. Germline loops: CDR1 SGHAT, CDR2 FQDESV (reference sequence). The CDR3 sequence: CASSLGPSSTDTQYF. DNA for the CDR3: TGTGCCAGCAGCTTGGGCCCCTCCAGCACAGATACGCAGTATTTT.

This clonotype appeared a few times. V usage is TRBV6-1 and J usage is TRBJ1-5, with TRBD1 matching over 9 bases. This CDR3 is built from 17 residues. V lost 6 bases, J lost 1 base, and 10 bases stayed unmatched. Germline CDR1 is MNHNS and CDR2 is SASEGT. CDR3 sequence (DNA): TGTGCCAGCAGACTTTACAGGGGGCAGGAGAGCAATCAGCCCCAGCATTTT. Translated: CASRLYRGQESNQPQHF.

The gene calls are TRBV9 and TRBJ1-2; D unclear. This CDR3 has 14 residues. Germline CDR1 and CDR2: SGDLS and YYNGEE. Trimming took off 0 bases at V and 5 bases at J, with 11 bases between the two ends. Written as DNA, the CDR3 is TGTGCCAGCAGCGTAGATCAGGACGGATATGGCTACACCTTC. Amino acid sequence: CASSVDQDGYGYTF.

This clonotype was recorded a few times. The genes are TRBV7-3 and TRBJ2-6; TRBD1 is a possible D gene (5 bases). Trimming cost V 10 bases and J 2 bases, with 18 bases left between them. Germline CDR1 and CDR2: SGHTA and FQGTGA. The CDR3 consists of 16 residues. The CDR3 spells CATHAGKEAGANVLTF. The CDR3 region has the DNA TGTGCCACCCATGCAGGGAAAGAGGCTGGGGCCAACGTCCTGACTTTC.

This clonotype occurred once. V usage is TRBV7-8 and J usage is TRBJ1-1; weak D call: TRBD1 (5 bases). Germline CDR1 is SGHVS and CDR2 is FQNEAQ. This CDR3 is 15 amino acids long. V was cut by 0 bases and J by 4 bases, with 12 bases left in between. DNA of the CDR3: TGTGCCAGCAGCTTAGCGGGGACCGTGGTCACTGAAGCTTTCTTT. Its translation: CASSLAGTVVTEAFF.

This clonotype rates as medium-sized (0.01 to 0.1%). V gene TRBV7-2 combines with J gene TRBJ1-5; the D gene is possibly TRBD1 (5 bases). The CDR3 sequence is 17 residues long. With 2 bases removed from V and 4 bases from J, the gap between germline ends came to 18 bases. Germline V CDR1 and CDR2: SGHTA, FQGNSA. The CDR3 bases are TGTGCCAGCAGCTTAATTGGCGGCGGGACGCAAAATCAGCCCCAGCATTTT. Encoded protein: CASSLIGGGTQNQPQHF. The whole variable domain, filled in from reference TRBV7-2 and TRBJ1-5, reads GAGVSQSPSNKVTEKGKDVELRCDPISGHTALYWYRQSLGQGLEFLIYFQGNSAPDKSGLPSDRFSAERTGGSVSTLTIQRTQQEDSAVYLCASSLIGGGTQNQPQHFGDGTRLSIL.

This chain uses TRBV5-1 with TRBJ1-2, with TRBD1 identical over 8 bases. The length of the CDR3 is 17 residues. Germline trimming cut 4 bases from V and 2 bases from J; bases unmatched to any gene: 13. Germline V lookup: CDR1 SGHRS, CDR2 YFSETQ. The CDR3 DNA sequence: TGCGCCAGCAGCCGGCTGGGACAGGTCGAGAAAAACTATGGCTACACCTTC. The encoded protein is CASSRLGQVEKNYGYTF.

The genes are TRBV5-1 and TRBJ1-1; no clear D. This CDR3 is 15 amino acids long. V lost 1 base to trimming and J lost 0 bases, with 10 bases between them. Looked up from germline, CDR1 is SGHRS and CDR2 is YFSETQ. CDR3 sequence (DNA): TGCGCCAGCAGCTTGATGGAGGCAGTGAACACTGAAGCTTTCTTT. Translation gives CASSLMEAVNTEAFF.

V usage is TRBV11-2 and J usage is TRBJ2-1; 7 bases match TRBD2. Per the germline V gene, CDR1 is SGHAT and CDR2 is FQNNGV. The CDR3 spans 13 residues. J lost 9 bases, V lost 6 bases, and 8 bases had no gene match. CDR3 protein: CASSPSGSAEQFF. Here the CDR3 DNA reads TGTGCCAGCAGTCCTAGCGGATCGGCTGAGCAGTTCTTC.

This chain joins TRBV28 and TRBJ1-2, with TRBD1 as a possible D gene (5 bases). Trimming pared 8 bases from V and 7 bases from J, leaving 14 bases between. CDR3 length: 12 residues. CDR1 MDHEN and CDR2 SYDVKM come from the germline V gene. The CDR3 is CASGAGRTGYTF. For the CDR3, the DNA is TGTGCCAGCGGGGCGGGGCGGACTGGCTACACCTTC.

V and J are TRBV6-5 and TRBJ2-3; 11 bases are a match to TRBD2. CDR1 is MNHEY and CDR2 is SVGAGI in the germline V gene. The ends lost 4 bases at V and 6 bases at J; junction bases unmatched: 3. The CDR3 extends over 14 amino acids. The CDR3 region has the DNA TGTGCCAGCAGTTTAGCGGGGGGGCGGGATACGCAGTATTTT. Translated: CASSLAGGRDTQYF.

The chain is built from TRBV6-1 and TRBJ2-1; D perhaps matches TRBD2 (7 bases). The germline V gene encodes CDR1 MNHNS and CDR2 SASEGT. V was clipped by 6 bases and J by 7 bases, with 22 bases between them. This CDR3 contains 16 residues. CDR3 residues: CASRDGGAGAMNEQFF. For the CDR3, the DNA is TGTGCCAGCAGAGATGGGGGGGCGGGGGCCATGAATGAGCAGTTCTTC.

A few counts support this clonotype. This rearrangement joins TRBV10-1 to TRBJ1-3; tentatively, D is TRBD1 (5 bases). Germline lookup yields CDR1 WNHNN and CDR2 SYGVQD (reference sequence). The CDR3 extends over 14 amino acids. V was pared by 8 bases and J by 2 bases, with 13 bases between. CDR3 nucleotide sequence: TGCGCCAGCTCATCAGGGAAGGCTGGAAACACCATATATTTT. Translating gives CASSSGKAGNTIYF.

V usage is TRBV12-3 or TRBV12-4 and J usage is TRBJ2-1; weak D call: TRBD1 (5 bases). The ends were cut back, 6 bases at V and 0 bases at J, with 12 bases in the middle. This CDR3 is 15 amino acids long. The CDR3 reads CASSHRTSSYNEQFF. The CDR3 nucleotides read TGTGCCAGCAGCCACAGGACGAGCTCCTACAATGAGCAGTTCTTC.

The rearrangement joins TRBV20-1 to TRBJ1-1; D possibly corresponds to TRBD1 (5 bases). The V end was cut by 3 bases, the J end by 0 bases, with 8 bases between. Germline CDR1 reads DFQATT; CDR2 reads SNEGSKA (reference sequence). The CDR3 consists of 13 residues. The CDR3 sequence is CSASPGVNTEAFF. CDR3 DNA sequence: TGCAGTGCTAGCCCGGGGGTGAACACTGAAGCTTTCTTT.

The chain has TRBV10-3 and TRBJ1-5; D perhaps matches TRBD1 (5 bases). Germline V gene data show CDR1 as ENHRY and CDR2 as SYGVKD. This CDR3 is built from 15 residues. Trimming stripped 3 bases from V and 4 bases from J, with 13 bases between. The CDR3, as DNA: TGTGCCATCAGTGATAAGGGACTCCCGAATCAGCCCCAGCATTTT. Translation: CAISDKGLPNQPQHF.

The sample holds a few counts of this clonotype. CDR3 protein: CASSLGGNTDTQYF. Here the CDR3 DNA reads TGTGCCAGCAGCTTAGGCGGTAACACAGATACGCAGTATTTT. The rearrangement uses TRBV7-9 and TRBJ2-3; D is unclear. Germline V CDR1 and CDR2: SEHNR, FQNEAQ (reference sequence). The CDR3 has 14 residues. The V and J ends lost 1 base and 2 bases respectively, with 7 bases between them.

This chain links TRBV2 with TRBJ2-5; D gene ambiguous. Trimming left V 5 bases short and J 5 bases short, with 12 bases between. CDR1 SNHLY and CDR2 FYNNEI come from the germline V gene. The CDR3 sequence is 13 residues long. CDR3 loop: CASSNDGVETQYF. The CDR3 DNA sequence: TGTGCCAGCAGTAATGACGGAGTGGAGACCCAGTACTTC.

This clonotype was found a few times. V gene TRBV6-1 combines with J gene TRBJ1-2; D unresolved. V was shortened by 2 bases and J by 5 bases, with 15 bases between the two germline ends. In germline, CDR1 is MNHNS, CDR2 SASEGT. CDR3 length: 15 residues. Written as DNA, the CDR3 is TGTGCCAGCAGTGAATCCCCGGGATACCATTATGGCTACACCTTC. It specifies CASSESPGYHYGYTF.

The table lists this clonotype with a few counts. V gene TRBV6-5 combines with J gene TRBJ1-2; D not resolved. There are 14 residues in the CDR3. CDR1 is MNHEY and CDR2 is SVGAGI in the germline V gene. V was pared by 4 bases and J by 2 bases, with 11 bases between. This CDR3 reads CASSSEAENYGYTF. In DNA, the CDR3 is TGTGCCAGCAGTTCAGAGGCCGAGAACTATGGCTACACCTTC.

This chain connects TRBV2 to TRBJ2-5; weak D call: TRBD1 (6 bases). V was pared by 6 bases and J by 1 base, with 12 bases between. Germline V gives CDR1 SNHLY, CDR2 FYNNEI. The CDR3 spans 14 residues. The CDR3 reads CASSPGVGQETQYF. CDR3 DNA sequence: TGTGCCAGCAGCCCAGGGGTGGGCCAAGAGACCCAGTACTTC. Full variable domain (outside the CDR3, taken from reference TRBV2 and TRBJ2-5): EPEVTQTPSHQVTQMGQEVILRCVPISNHLYFYWYRQILGQKVEFLVSFYNNEISEKSEIFDDQFSVERPDGSNFTLKIRSTKLEDSAMYFCASSPGVGQETQYFGPGTRLLVL.

This clonotype qualifies as large. This chain uses TRBV6-1 with TRBJ1-2, with 8 bases aligning to TRBD1. The ends lost 5 bases at V and 6 bases at J; junction bases unmatched: 8. Germline V lookup: CDR1 MNHNS, CDR2 SASEGT. The CDR3 extends over 14 amino acids. The CDR3 here is CASSPYRGAHGYTF. In nucleotides, the CDR3 is TGTGCCAGCAGTCCATACAGGGGGGCACATGGCTACACCTTC.

This clonotype was observed a few times. The chain has TRBV7-3 and TRBJ1-1; TRBD1 matches 7 bases. V shed 3 bases and J 1 base; nucleotides not matched to a gene: 2. The germline V gene encodes CDR1 SGHTA and CDR2 FQGTGA. The CDR3 has 14 residues. CDR3 DNA sequence: TGTGCCAGCAGCTTGACAGGGCCGAACACTGAAGCTTTCTTT. Its translation is CASSLTGPNTEAFF.